This is a list of T cell receptor beta chains from one sample in a study of T cell responses to AZD1222 COVID-19 vaccine. Sequencing used immunoSEQ multiplex PCR; TCRdb keeps in-frame clones, though not all of them. The table records some 120,000 clones, 85% to 95% of them present only once. The specimen was peripheral blood, collected on day 0 of AZD1222 vaccination. Receptor source: an adult in good health. Each CDR3 is given with its conserved first and last residue. D genes are given only for firm matches. The listing skips clone size in some rows; elsewhere it reads once, few, many or a size class.

clone size,D gene,V gene,J gene,CDR3 length,CDR3 protein,CDR3 DNA
once,NA,TRBV12-3/TRBV12-4,TRBJ2-7,12,CASSGLTYEQYF,TGTGCCAGCAGTGGGCTTACCTACGAGCAGTACTTC
NA,TRBD1,TRBV28,TRBJ2-7,16,CASSRWSGTGGYEQYF,TGTGCCAGCAGCCGATGGTCCGGGACAGGGGGCTACGAGCAGTACTTC
NA,TRBD2,TRBV30,TRBJ2-1,14,CAWKLAGSYNEQFF,TGTGCCTGGAAGCTAGCGGGCTCCTACAATGAGCAGTTCTTC
NA,TRBD1,TRBV30,TRBJ1-4,15,CAWSVPDREDEKLFF,TGTGCCTGGAGTGTACCCGACAGGGAAGATGAAAAACTGTTTTTT
NA,NA,TRBV6-4,TRBJ1-2,13,CASSNRSNYGYTF,TGTGCCAGCAGTAACCGCTCGAACTATGGCTACACCTTC
NA,NA,TRBV2,TRBJ1-1,13,CASRGGGASGAFF,TGTGCCAGCCGGGGTGGGGGGGCTTCAGGAGCTTTCTTT
NA,TRBD1,TRBV6-5,TRBJ2-7,14,CASRVQGASYEQYF,TGTGCCAGCAGGGTACAGGGGGCGAGCTACGAGCAGTACTTC
NA,NA,TRBV7-6,TRBJ2-1,14,CASSLEARGHEQFF,TGTGCCAGCAGCTTAGAAGCTCGGGGGCATGAGCAGTTCTTC
NA,NA,TRBV28,TRBJ1-2,13,CASGTGSPYGYTF,TGTGCCAGCGGAACAGGGTCCCCCTATGGCTACACCTTC
once,NA,TRBV18,TRBJ1-1,16,CASSRLGLSPGTEAFF,TGTGCCAGCTCACGGCTAGGTCTCTCTCCGGGCACTGAAGCTTTCTTT
few,TRBD2,TRBV7-7,TRBJ2-1,15,CASSPAGVGVGEQFF,TGTGCTAGCAGCCCAGCGGGGGTCGGCGTCGGTGAGCAGTTCTTC
NA,TRBD2,TRBV6-5,TRBJ2-2,15,CASTRLAGDIGELFF,TGTGCCAGCACCCGACTAGCGGGAGATATCGGGGAGCTGTTTTTT
NA,TRBD1,TRBV19,TRBJ2-4,14,CASSIESQGTIQYF,TGTGCCAGTAGTATAGAGTCACAGGGGACCATTCAGTACTTC
NA,NA,TRBV2,TRBJ1-3,12,CASTLDGNTIYF,TGTGCCAGCACCCTGGATGGAAACACCATATATTTT
NA,NA,TRBV30,TRBJ1-6,16,CAHGSRTVSYNSPLHF,TGTGCCCACGGGTCACGGACGGTTTCCTATAATTCACCCCTCCACTTT
NA,TRBD1,TRBV30,TRBJ1-2,17,CAWTQETGGNVNYGYTF,TGTGCCTGGACTCAAGAGACAGGGGGGAATGTTAACTATGGCTACACCTTC
NA,TRBD1,TRBV5-4,TRBJ2-5,14,CASSLTGDLETQYF,TGTGCCAGCAGCCTTACAGGGGATTTGGAGACCCAGTACTTC
NA,NA,TRBV18,TRBJ1-2,12,CASSPGGNGYTF,TGTGCCAGCTCACCCGGGGGGAATGGCTACACCTTC
NA,NA,TRBV6-5,TRBJ1-6,15,CASRRGGTNNSPLHF,TGTGCCAGCAGGAGAGGGGGAACCAATAATTCACCCCTCCACTTT
NA,NA,TRBV27,TRBJ2-7,13,CASSLFLGSRQYF,TGTGCCAGCAGTTTATTCCTGGGTTCCAGGCAGTACTTC
once,NA,TRBV6-4,TRBJ2-3,14,CASSDSDSADTQYF,TGTGCCAGCAGTGACTCTGACTCTGCAGATACGCAGTATTTT
NA,NA,TRBV6-5,TRBJ2-1,13,CASSWRPHNEQFF,TGTGCCAGCAGTTGGCGACCGCACAATGAGCAGTTCTTC
NA,TRBD2,TRBV11-3,TRBJ2-7,15,CASSPAGGLSYEQYF,TGTGCCAGCAGCCCAGCGGGAGGGCTCTCCTACGAGCAGTACTTC
NA,TRBD1,TRBV27,TRBJ2-7,16,CASSLGPGQGSGEQYF,TGTGCCAGCAGTTTAGGCCCGGGACAGGGTTCGGGCGAGCAGTACTTC
NA,TRBD1,TRBV3-1/TRBV3-2,TRBJ2-3,15,CASSIGQDTTDTQYF,TGTGCCAGCAGCATCGGACAGGATACAACAGATACGCAGTATTTT
NA,TRBD2,TRBV7-6,TRBJ2-7,17,CASSPGTSGRATYEQYF,TGTGCCAGCAGCCCCGGGACTAGCGGGAGGGCTACCTACGAGCAGTACTTC
NA,NA,TRBV5-1,TRBJ2-6,17,CASSLFIAGSGANVLTF,TGCGCCAGCAGCTTGTTTATAGCAGGATCTGGGGCCAACGTCCTGACTTTC
NA,NA,TRBV19,TRBJ2-7,13,CASSMGMAYEQYF,TGTGCCAGTAGTATGGGAATGGCCTACGAGCAGTACTTC
NA,NA,TRBV7-3,TRBJ2-7,13,CASSLSGQGEQYF,TGTGCCAGCAGCTTAAGCGGGCAGGGCGAGCAGTACTTC
NA,NA,TRBV6-5,TRBJ1-3,12,CASTSSGNTIYF,TGTGCCAGCACAAGCTCTGGAAACACCATATATTTT
NA,TRBD1,TRBV28,TRBJ1-2,15,CASSDEGWTGSGYTF,TGTGCCAGCAGTGACGAGGGGTGGACAGGGTCCGGCTACACCTTC
NA,NA,TRBV27,TRBJ1-1,14,CASSFGGVNTEAFF,TGTGCCAGCAGTTTCGGAGGGGTGAACACTGAAGCTTTCTTT
few,TRBD2,TRBV7-9,TRBJ2-1,15,CASGKAGGKINEQFF,TGTGCCAGCGGGAAAGCGGGAGGGAAAATCAATGAGCAGTTCTTC
NA,NA,TRBV5-1,TRBJ2-3,17,CASSLAPESSSTDTQYF,TGCGCCAGCAGCTTGGCGCCCGAAAGTTCTAGCACAGATACGCAGTATTTT
NA,NA,TRBV28,TRBJ1-5,13,CASSFDRNQPQHF,TGTGCCAGCAGTTTCGACAGAAATCAGCCCCAGCATTTT
NA,NA,TRBV6-5,TRBJ1-6,13,CASSFDGGSPLHF,TGTGCCAGCAGTTTCGACGGGGGATCACCCCTCCACTTT
NA,NA,TRBV2,TRBJ1-6,13,CASNLDGDSPLHF,TGTGCCAGCAACCTGGACGGGGATTCACCCCTCCACTTT
NA,TRBD1,TRBV13,TRBJ2-5,14,CASSVNSRGETQYF,TGTGCCAGCAGCGTAAATTCCAGGGGGGAGACCCAGTACTTC
NA,NA,TRBV4-1,TRBJ2-3,16,CASSQALAEGGDTQYF,TGCGCCAGCAGCCAAGCTTTAGCGGAGGGGGGAGATACGCAGTATTTT
NA,NA,TRBV6-2/TRBV6-3,TRBJ2-1,13,CASSYREYNEQFF,TGTGCCAGCAGTTACCGGGAGTACAATGAGCAGTTCTTC
few,NA,TRBV18,TRBJ2-2,13,CASRGLNTGELFF,TGTGCCAGTCGGGGCCTAAACACCGGGGAGCTGTTTTTT
NA,TRBD1,TRBV4-1,TRBJ1-1,16,CASSLGQGILVTEAFF,TGCGCCAGCAGCCTGGGACAGGGGATTTTGGTCACTGAAGCTTTCTTT
NA,TRBD2,TRBV2,TRBJ2-7,13,CASSALAGREQYF,TGTGCCAGCAGTGCCCTAGCGGGACGGGAGCAGTACTTC
NA,TRBD1,TRBV2,TRBJ1-5,14,CASSPTGGHQPQHF,TGTGCCAGCTCCCCCACAGGGGGGCATCAGCCCCAGCATTTT
NA,NA,TRBV27,TRBJ2-2,15,CASSLSTVSSGELFF,TGTGCCAGCAGTTTATCCACAGTGAGTTCCGGGGAGCTGTTTTTT
NA,NA,TRBV2,TRBJ1-5,15,CASSVLDSSNQPQHF,TGTGCCAGCAGTGTATTGGACAGTAGCAATCAGCCCCAGCATTTT
NA,NA,TRBV2,TRBJ1-2,15,CASSDSGDGNYGYTF,TGTGCCAGCAGTGACTCGGGGGATGGTAACTATGGCTACACCTTC
NA,TRBD1,TRBV9,TRBJ2-7,15,CASSVGQGAYYEQYF,TGTGCCAGCAGCGTAGGACAGGGGGCATACTACGAGCAGTACTTC
NA,NA,TRBV7-8,TRBJ1-5,15,CASSLEGANNQPQHF,TGTGCCAGCAGCTTAGAGGGAGCGAATAATCAGCCCCAGCATTTT
NA,NA,TRBV11-3,TRBJ2-7,13,CASSLGGPYEQYF,TGTGCCAGCAGCTTAGGAGGGCCCTACGAGCAGTACTTC
NA,TRBD2,TRBV7-2,TRBJ2-1,15,CASRLTSGSYNEQFF,TGTGCCAGCAGGTTAACTAGCGGCTCCTACAATGAGCAGTTCTTC
NA,TRBD2,TRBV10-2,TRBJ2-5,13,CASSELLGGAQYF,TGCGCCAGCAGTGAGCTCCTGGGGGGGGCCCAGTACTTC
once,TRBD1,TRBV28,TRBJ1-2,16,CASSLIGTAPNYGYTF,TGTGCCAGCAGTTTAATCGGGACAGCTCCTAACTATGGCTACACCTTC
NA,TRBD1,TRBV28,TRBJ1-1,15,CASNPYWTGNTEAFF,TGTGCCAGCAACCCCTATTGGACAGGGAACACTGAAGCTTTCTTT
NA,NA,TRBV7-9,TRBJ2-7,12,CASGRKGDEQYF,TGTGCCAGCGGCCGGAAAGGGGACGAGCAGTACTTC